Below, 15 T cell receptor beta chains from the same sample are listed, as sequenced in a study of beta chain features in type 1 diabetes. General study findings and limits: Type 1 diabetes patients showed a moderate but significant shortening of TCRB CDR3s in all four CD4+ subsets.

All of the isolated RNA was reverse transcribed, so expressed TCRB transcripts were sequenced. Assay: immunoSEQ multiplex PCR; the TCRdb copy retains only in-frame clones and omits some. The sample shows approximately 730,000 clones, 13% of them seen only once. No antigen has been assigned to these receptors. The sample was naive CD4+ T cells from blood. Every receptor here comes from a man younger than 35 with type 1 diabetes.

This chain connects TRBV30 to TRBJ1-2, with 9 bases aligning to TRBD1. V was pared by 1 base and J by 8 bases, with 5 bases of the junction left unmatched. Germline assignment: CDR1 GTSNPN and CDR2 SVGIG (reference sequence). CDR3 length: 13 amino acids. The CDR3 is CAWSAQGAGGYTF. The DNA of the CDR3 is TGTGCCTGGAGTGCACAGGGGGCGGGAGGCTACACCTTC.

V usage is TRBV28 and J usage is TRBJ1-1; no clear D. V was pared by 3 bases and J by 6 bases, with 14 bases between. This CDR3 comprises 14 residues. Germline loops: CDR1 MDHEN, CDR2 SYDVKM. The CDR3 sequence is CASSLRAPLPEAFF. For the CDR3, the DNA is TGTGCCAGCAGTTTGAGGGCCCCATTGCCTGAAGCTTTCTTT.

In this sample, this clone turned up a few times. The V call is TRBV7-2, the J call TRBJ2-7; either TRBD1 or TRBD2 may supply D (5 bases each). In germline, CDR1 is SGHTA, CDR2 FQGNSA. Trimming left V 0 bases short and J 3 bases short, with 15 bases between. CDR3 length equals 16 residues. The CDR3 region has the DNA TGTGCCAGCAGCTTAGCGCACACTTCAGGGAGCTACGAGCAGTACTTC. It specifies CASSLAHTSGSYEQYF.

This clone was counted a few times. This chain connects TRBV6-6 to TRBJ2-1; no definite D call. This CDR3 spans 11 amino acids. Germline assignment: CDR1 MNHNY and CDR2 SVGAGI (reference sequence). V was clipped by 5 bases and J by 10 bases, with 9 bases between them. In DNA, the CDR3 is TGTGCCAGCAGTCGAGACGGGGAGCAGTTCTTC. This translates into CASSRDGEQFF.

This clone was counted between two and nine times. CDR3: CASSPTDSSTDTQYF. The CDR3 DNA follows: TGTGCCAGCAGTCCTACGGACAGCAGCACAGATACGCAGTATTTT. The chain recombines TRBV27 with TRBJ2-3; perhaps TRBD1 as D (6 bases). The germline V gene has CDR1 MNHEY and CDR2 SMNVEV (reference sequence). The CDR3 length is 15 residues. Trimming pared 5 bases from V and 0 bases from J, leaving 12 bases between.

The V gene is TRBV25-1, the J gene TRBJ2-5, with a tentative D call TRBD1 (6 bases). CDR3 length: 16 amino acids. Germline CDR1 reads MGHDK; CDR2 reads SYGVNS. With 7 bases removed from V and 2 bases from J, the gap between germline ends came to 20 bases. CDR3 protein: CASIGSRTADQETQYF. DNA for the CDR3: TGTGCCAGCATAGGATCAAGGACAGCGGATCAAGAGACCCAGTACTTC.

This clone was found a few times. The chain uses TRBV5-4 and TRBJ2-5, with a possible D match to TRBD1 (6 bases). Between the trimmed V and J ends, which lost 1 base and 5 bases, there was a span of 9 bases. The CDR3 has 13 residues. Germline V gene data show CDR1 as SGHNT and CDR2 as YYREEE (reference sequence). CDR3 region: CASSLQGTETQYF. CDR3 in DNA: TGTGCCAGCAGCTTGCAGGGGACGGAGACCCAGTACTTC.

The chain combines TRBV9 with TRBJ1-1; D is unresolved. Trimming removed 0 bases at V and 1 base at J, with 10 bases between. The CDR3 spans 15 residues. Germline V lookup: CDR1 SGDLS, CDR2 YYNGEE. Written as DNA, the CDR3 is TGTGCCAGCAGCGTAGCGGAGACGGGGAACACTGAAGCTTTCTTT. Amino acids: CASSVAETGNTEAFF.

The table lists this clone with a few counts. The chain recombines TRBV18 with TRBJ1-1, with 7 bases fitting TRBD1. Germline-derived CDR1 and CDR2 are KGHSH and LQKENI. The ends lost 2 bases at V and 4 bases at J; junction bases unmatched: 7. This CDR3 contains 15 residues. The CDR3 coding sequence is TGTGCCAGCTCACCAGGGTCACAGGGGTTCACTGAAGCTTTCTTT. Translation: CASSPGSQGFTEAFF.

The chain recombines TRBV18 with TRBJ1-1; tentative D call: TRBD1 (6 bases). The V gene lost 3 bases and the J gene lost 5 bases, with 13 bases spanning the gap. CDR1 is KGHSH, CDR2 LQKENI, per germline. CDR3 length: 14 amino acids. In DNA form, the CDR3 reads TGTGCCAGCTCACCTGACGGAGGGGGGACTGAAGCTTTCTTT. Encoded protein: CASSPDGGGTEAFF.

The chain combines TRBV6-5 with TRBJ1-2; D possibly corresponds to TRBD1 (5 bases). CDR1 and CDR2 from the germline V gene are MNHEY and SVGAGI. This CDR3 comprises 12 residues. Trimming removed 5 bases from V and 4 bases from J, with 8 bases in between. The CDR3 protein is CASSRQGYGYTF. The CDR3 DNA reads TGTGCCAGCAGTAGGCAGGGCTATGGCTACACCTTC.

The CDR3 loop is CASSYSEQGYEQYF. The CDR3 nucleotides read TGTGCCAGCAGTTACTCCGAACAGGGTTACGAGCAGTACTTC. This sequence joins TRBV6-5 and TRBJ2-7, with a weak D call TRBD1 (6 bases). The CDR3 runs to 14 residues. Trimming shortened V by 0 bases and J by 4 bases, and 10 bases separated the two germline ends. Germline loops: CDR1 MNHEY, CDR2 SVGAGI.

This rearrangement joins TRBV10-3 to TRBJ1-1; D is uncertain. Germline assignment: CDR1 ENHRY and CDR2 SYGVKD. The CDR3 runs to 15 residues. The V end was cut by 10 bases, the J end by 0 bases, with 18 bases between. The CDR3 nucleotides read TGTGCCACCCGATTATCCGCGTCCATGAACACTGAAGCTTTCTTT. Amino acids: CATRLSASMNTEAFF.

The sample holds a few counts of this clone. This sequence joins TRBV18 and TRBJ2-7, with D possibly being TRBD2 (5 bases). CDR3 length: 15 residues. CDR1 is KGHSH, CDR2 LQKENI, per germline. The V end lost 4 bases, the J end lost 2 bases, and 15 bases lay between the germline ends. The CDR3 spells CASSLTADGTYEQYF. As DNA, the CDR3 is TGTGCCAGCTCACTCACAGCGGACGGCACCTACGAGCAGTACTTC.

In this sample, this clone turned up a few times. The V gene is TRBV6-5, the J gene TRBJ2-7; 8 positions agree with TRBD1. J gave up 3 bases and V 10 bases, and 8 bases lay outside the gene matches. The CDR3 has 13 residues. Germline CDR1 reads MNHEY; CDR2 reads SVGAGI. The CDR3 loop is CATPGTGDYEQYF. DNA of the CDR3: TGTGCCACCCCCGGGACAGGAGACTACGAGCAGTACTTC.